A selection of T cell receptor beta chains follows, all from one sample in a study of vaccination and CD4 T cells after COVID-19. Their antigens remain unidentified. TCRdb independently ran MiXCR on the PCR reads; one entry per CDR3 protein. This sample carries about 25,000 distinct CDR3 sequences, around 45% of them seen once, and the ten largest clones take 5% to 6.5%. Specimen: CD4+ T cells from blood, cultured in vitro. The source is a human donor who had recovered from COVID-19. Each CDR3 is given with its conserved first and last residue. The order of the fields is J gene, D gene, V gene, clone size, CDR3 DNA, CDR3 protein. D genes are given only for firm matches. Some rows have no size entry. The others give once, few or many, or a class for an expanded clone.

>TRBJ2-7|TRBD2|TRBV11-2|.
TGTGCCAGCAGTACAGAGGCTAGCGGGTTCTACGAGCAGTACTTC
CASSTEASGFYEQYF
>TRBJ1-1|.|TRBV24-1|once
TGTGCCACCAGTGGACCGGGGGACCAGGGGCGGGAGAACACTGAAGCTTTCTTT
CATSGPGDQGRENTEAFF
>TRBJ1-5|.|TRBV30|.
TGTGCCTGGAGTGATGGGAGAGCAAATCAGCCCCAGCATTTT
CAWSDGRANQPQHF
>TRBJ1-1|.|TRBV29-1|.
TGCAGCGTTGTTGGGGGCACTGAAGCTTTCTTT
CSVVGGTEAFF
>TRBJ2-2|.|TRBV27|.
TGTGCCAGCAGTTTATTGAGGGCAGGCTGGACCGGGGAGCTGTTTTTT
CASSLLRAGWTGELFF
>TRBJ2-3|.|TRBV25-1|few
TGTGCCAGCAGTGAATTTGAGGGTAACACAGATACGCAGTATTTT
CASSEFEGNTDTQYF
>TRBJ2-7|.|TRBV20-1|.
TGCAGTGCTTCGAATGTAGCGCTCACCTGGGGTCAGTACTTC
CSASNVALTWGQYF
>TRBJ2-3|TRBD2|TRBV11-2|.
TGTGCCAGCAGCTTTACTAGCGGGGGCACAGATACGCAGTATTTT
CASSFTSGGTDTQYF
>TRBJ2-5|TRBD1|TRBV2|.
TGTGCCAGCAGACTTGGGACAGGGATGAGTCAGGAGACCCAGTACTTC
CASRLGTGMSQETQYF
>TRBJ2-7|TRBD2|TRBV11-2|.
TGTGCCAGCAGCTACCTCGGGTTAGCGGGAGTAACCGAGCAGTACTTC
CASSYLGLAGVTEQYF
>TRBJ1-6|.|TRBV11-3|few
TGTGCCAGCAGCTGGGGTTTTAATTCACCCCTCCACTTT
CASSWGFNSPLHF
>TRBJ2-3|TRBD2|TRBV20-1|.
TGCAGTGCTAGGGGACTAGCGGGAGGGGACTCTTTCACAGATACGCAATATTTT
CSARGLAGGDSFTDTQYF
>TRBJ1-5|TRBD1|TRBV19|few
TGTGCCAGTAGAAGAGCTCAGGGACAGGGCGTCAATCAGCCCCAGCATTTT
CASRRAQGQGVNQPQHF
>TRBJ1-3|.|TRBV6-5|few
TGTGCCAGCAGTTCTAGGGAAGGAAACACCATATATTTT
CASSSREGNTIYF
>TRBJ1-6|TRBD1|TRBV27|few
TGTGCCAGCAGTTTCCGAGGGACAGGATCCTCCTATAATTCACCCCTCCACTTT
CASSFRGTGSSYNSPLHF
>TRBJ2-7|.|TRBV6-5|few
TGTGCCAGCAGTTATTCGAGCCAACAGTACTTC
CASSYSSQQYF
>TRBJ2-3|.|TRBV27|.
TGTGCCAGCAGTTTCCGCCGGGTCCCCACAGATACGCAGTATTTT
CASSFRRVPTDTQYF
>TRBJ1-1|TRBD1|TRBV7-2|.
TGTGCCAGCAGCTCGGACCACAGGGGGGTTACTTTTGAAGCTTTCTTT
CASSSDHRGVTFEAFF
>TRBJ2-7|TRBD2|TRBV2|few
TGTGCCAGCAGTTTAGCGGGGGGGCCCTACGAGCAGTACTTC
CASSLAGGPYEQYF